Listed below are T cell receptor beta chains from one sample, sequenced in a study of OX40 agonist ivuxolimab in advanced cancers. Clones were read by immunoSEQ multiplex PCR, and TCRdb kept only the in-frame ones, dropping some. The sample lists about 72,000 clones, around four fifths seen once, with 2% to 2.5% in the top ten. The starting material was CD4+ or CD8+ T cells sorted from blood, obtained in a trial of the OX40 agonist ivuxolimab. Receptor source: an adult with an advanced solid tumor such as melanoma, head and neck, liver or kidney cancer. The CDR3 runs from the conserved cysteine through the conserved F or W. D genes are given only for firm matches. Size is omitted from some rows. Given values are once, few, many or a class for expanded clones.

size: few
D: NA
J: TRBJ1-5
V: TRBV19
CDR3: CASSGVWQPQHF
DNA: TGTGCCAGTAGTGGGGTGTGGCAGCCCCAGCATTTT

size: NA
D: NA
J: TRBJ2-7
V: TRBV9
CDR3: CASSVVPGAAYEQYF
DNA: TGTGCCAGCAGCGTAGTCCCGGGGGCGGCATACGAGCAGTACTTC

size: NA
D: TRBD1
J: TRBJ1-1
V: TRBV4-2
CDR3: CASSQETGREAFF
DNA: TGTGCCAGCAGCCAGGAGACAGGGCGAGAAGCTTTCTTT

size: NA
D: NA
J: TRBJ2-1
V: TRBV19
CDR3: CASSIDFGAGPSEQFF
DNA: TGTGCCAGTAGTATAGATTTCGGCGCGGGACCCAGCGAGCAGTTCTTC

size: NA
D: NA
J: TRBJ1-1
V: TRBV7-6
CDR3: CASSLVSIMGTVNTEAFF
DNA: TGTGCCAGCAGCTTAGTTAGTATTATGGGGACGGTGAACACTGAAGCTTTCTTT

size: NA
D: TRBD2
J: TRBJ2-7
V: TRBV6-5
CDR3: CASRGAGAGSYEQYF
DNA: TGTGCCAGCAGAGGAGCGGGAGCAGGCTCCTACGAGCAGTACTTC

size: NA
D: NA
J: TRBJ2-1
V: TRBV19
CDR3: CASSTSAPSYNEQFF
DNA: TGTGCCAGTAGTACTAGCGCCCCGTCCTACAATGAGCAGTTCTTC

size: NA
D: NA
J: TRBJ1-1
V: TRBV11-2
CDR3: CASSLVGGLTEAFF
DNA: TGTGCCAGCAGCTTAGTTGGGGGATTGACTGAAGCTTTCTTT

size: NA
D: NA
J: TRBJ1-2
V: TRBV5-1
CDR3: CASSLGQSVGTF
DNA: TGCGCCAGCAGCTTGGGACAGTCGGTAGGCACCTTC

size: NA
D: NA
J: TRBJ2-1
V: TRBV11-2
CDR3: CASSQAAGGMSYNEQFF
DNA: TGTGCCAGCAGCCAGGCCGCTGGGGGGATGTCTTACAATGAGCAGTTCTTC

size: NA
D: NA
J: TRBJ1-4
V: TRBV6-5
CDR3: CASRGASEKLFF
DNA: TGTGCCAGCAGAGGGGCCAGTGAAAAACTGTTTTTT

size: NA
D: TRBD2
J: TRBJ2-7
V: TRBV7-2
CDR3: CASRQASGRSNEQYF
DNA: TGTGCCAGCAGACAAGCTAGCGGGAGATCGAACGAGCAGTACTTC

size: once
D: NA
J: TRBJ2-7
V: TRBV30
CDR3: CAWIGDYEQYF
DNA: TGTGCCTGGATAGGGGATTACGAGCAGTACTTC

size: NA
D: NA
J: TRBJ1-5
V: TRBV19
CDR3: CASIEGGSNQPQHF
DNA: TGTGCCAGTATTGAGGGTGGTAGCAATCAGCCCCAGCATTTT